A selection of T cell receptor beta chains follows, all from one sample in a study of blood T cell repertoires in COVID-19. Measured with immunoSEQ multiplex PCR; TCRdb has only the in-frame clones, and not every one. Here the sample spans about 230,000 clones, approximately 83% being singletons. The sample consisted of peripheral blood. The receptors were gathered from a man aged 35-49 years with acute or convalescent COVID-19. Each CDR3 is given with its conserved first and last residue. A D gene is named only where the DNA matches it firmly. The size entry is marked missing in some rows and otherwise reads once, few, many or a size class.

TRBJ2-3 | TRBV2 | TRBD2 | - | TGTGCCAGCAGTGATGGGACTAGCGGAACAGATACGCAGTATTTT | CASSDGTSGTDTQYF
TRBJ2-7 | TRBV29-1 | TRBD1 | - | TGCAGCGTCGAACAGGGGTCGTCGGGCGAGCAGTACTTC | CSVEQGSSGEQYF
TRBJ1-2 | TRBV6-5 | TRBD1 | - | TGTGCCAGCAGTTACCGACAGGGGGCCATTAACTATGGCTACACCTTC | CASSYRQGAINYGYTF
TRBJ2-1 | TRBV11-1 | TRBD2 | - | TGTGCCAGCAGCAACTTAAGACTAGCGGGGTACAATGAGCAGTTCTTC | CASSNLRLAGYNEQFF
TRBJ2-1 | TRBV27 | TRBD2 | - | TGTGCCAGCATCCCGGGAGGCTTAGGCAATGAGCAGTTCTTC | CASIPGGLGNEQFF
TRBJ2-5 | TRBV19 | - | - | TGTGCCAGTAGTATAGCCCCCGGGGAACCGGAGACCCAGTACTTC | CASSIAPGEPETQYF
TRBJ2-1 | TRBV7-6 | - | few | TGTGCCAGCAGCGCCCGACTAGTCGCCAATGAGCAGTTCTTC | CASSARLVANEQFF
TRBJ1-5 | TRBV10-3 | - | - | TGTGCCATCAGCGCAGGCCGGGATACAAATCAGCCCCAGCATTTT | CAISAGRDTNQPQHF
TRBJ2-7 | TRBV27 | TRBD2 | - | TGTGCCACCTCGGTACTAGCGGGGGGTCGCGAGCAGTACTTC | CATSVLAGGREQYF
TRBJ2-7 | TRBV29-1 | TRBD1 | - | TGCAGCTTTCTAGGACAGGGGGGCCACGAGCAGTACTTC | CSFLGQGGHEQYF
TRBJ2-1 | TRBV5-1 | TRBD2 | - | TGCGCCAGCAGCCCCCATACTAGCGGGGTCAATGAGCAGTTCTTC | CASSPHTSGVNEQFF
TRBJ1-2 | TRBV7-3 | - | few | TGTGCCAGCAGCTCAGGGTTCGGCTATGGCTACACCTTC | CASSSGFGYGYTF
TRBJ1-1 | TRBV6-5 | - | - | TGTGCCAGCAGTTATACCGTACAGGCGAACACTGAAGCTTTCTTT | CASSYTVQANTEAFF
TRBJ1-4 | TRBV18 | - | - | TGTGCCAGCTCACCTAGATCTTCAAGCCGGGGTGAAAAACTGTTTTTT | CASSPRSSSRGEKLFF
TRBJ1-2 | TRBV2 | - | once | TGTGCCAGCAGTGCTAGGACAGACGATTATGGTTTAGCCTACACCTTC | CASSARTDDYGLAYTF
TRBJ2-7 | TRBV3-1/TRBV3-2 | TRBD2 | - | TGTGCCAGCAGTCCCCCCCTAGCGGGAGGCCACGAGCAGTACTTC | CASSPPLAGGHEQYF
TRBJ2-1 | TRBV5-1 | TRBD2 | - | TGCGCCAGCAGCTTGGCCGAGACTAGCGGTAACAATGAGCAGTTCTTC | CASSLAETSGNNEQFF
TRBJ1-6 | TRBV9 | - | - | TGTGCCAGCAGCGTAGGCGGGGGCAGTTATAATTCACCCCTCCACTTT | CASSVGGGSYNSPLHF
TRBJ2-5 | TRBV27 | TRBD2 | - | TGTGCCAGCAGTCGTCGGACTAGCGGAGGAGGAGAGACCCAGTACTTC | CASSRRTSGGGETQYF
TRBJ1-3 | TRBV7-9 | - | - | TGTGCCAGCAGCTTTCTTACAGATGGAAACACCATATATTTT | CASSFLTDGNTIYF
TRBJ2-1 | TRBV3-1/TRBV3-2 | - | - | TGTGCCAGCAGCCATGTACAGAATGAGCAGTTCTTC | CASSHVQNEQFF
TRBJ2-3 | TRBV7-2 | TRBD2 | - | TGTGCCACCCGGGGGGGTAAACACACAGATACGCAGTATTTT | CATRGGKHTDTQYF
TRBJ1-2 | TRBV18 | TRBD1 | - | TGTGCCAGCTCACCGCAGGGGGCAATCAACTATGGCTACACCTTC | CASSPQGAINYGYTF
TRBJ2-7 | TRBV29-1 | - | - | TGCAGCGTCTCCGGGACACCAAAAAAATACGAGCAGTACTTC | CSVSGTPKKYEQYF
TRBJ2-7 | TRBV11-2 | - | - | TGTGCCAGCAGCTTAGGGTCCCCAAACTATTCCTACGAGCAGTACTTC | CASSLGSPNYSYEQYF
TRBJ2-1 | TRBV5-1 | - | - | TGCGCCAGCAGCCTCTTTAATGAGCAGTTCTTC | CASSLFNEQFF
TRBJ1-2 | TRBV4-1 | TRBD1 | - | TGCGCCAGCAGCCCAGGACAGGGGGCGGAGGGTGGCTACACCTTC | CASSPGQGAEGGYTF
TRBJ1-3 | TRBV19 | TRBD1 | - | TGTGCCAGTAGTCCGGACAGGCCCACCAAAGACACCATATATTTT | CASSPDRPTKDTIYF
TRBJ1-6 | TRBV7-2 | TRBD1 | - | TGTGCCAGCAGCTTAGCGGTTCCGGGACAGGGTAATTCACCCCTCCACTTT | CASSLAVPGQGNSPLHF
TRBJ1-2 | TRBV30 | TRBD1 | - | TGTGCCTGGAGCTCTCGGGACAGGGGATATCGGGGCTATGGCTACACCTTC | CAWSSRDRGYRGYGYTF
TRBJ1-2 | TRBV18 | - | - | TGTGCCAGCTCACCAGAGAGTCTCATCGGCTACACCTTC | CASSPESLIGYTF
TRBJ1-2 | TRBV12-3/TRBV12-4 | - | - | TGTGCCAGCAGTAAAGACCGGAGCTATGGCTACACCTTC | CASSKDRSYGYTF
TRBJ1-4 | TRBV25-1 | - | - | TGTGCCAGCATGGGGGGGTTAGCTAATGAAAAACTGTTTTTT | CASMGGLANEKLFF
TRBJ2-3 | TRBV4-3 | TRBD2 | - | TGCGCCAGCAGCCAAGATAAGCTAGCGGGGGGGGGAGATACGCAGTATTTT | CASSQDKLAGGGDTQYF
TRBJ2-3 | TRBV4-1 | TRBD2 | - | TGCGCCAGCAGCCAAGAAGGACTAGCGGGAGATGTAGATACGCAGTATTTT | CASSQEGLAGDVDTQYF
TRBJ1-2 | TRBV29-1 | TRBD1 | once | TGCAGCGTTGAAGATCGTAGAGCAGGGGGCATGCTCACCTTC | CSVEDRRAGGMLTF
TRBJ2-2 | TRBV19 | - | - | TGTGCCACCACCTGGGCGGACAGTTACACCGGGGAGCTGTTTTTT | CATTWADSYTGELFF
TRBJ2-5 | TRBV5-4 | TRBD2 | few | TGTGCCAGCAGCCCGGGGGGGGCGGGAGTATCAAGAGAGACCCAGTACTTC | CASSPGGAGVSRETQYF
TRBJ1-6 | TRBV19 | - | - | TGTGCCAGTAGTATAACAGGGAATAATTCACCCCTCCACTTT | CASSITGNNSPLHF
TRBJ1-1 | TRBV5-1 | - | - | TGCGCCAGCAGCTTGGAGGCACGGGGCACTGAAGCTTTCTTT | CASSLEARGTEAFF
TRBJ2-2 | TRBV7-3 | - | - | TGTGCCAGCAGCGCCGTACTTAACACCGGGGAGCTGTTTTTT | CASSAVLNTGELFF
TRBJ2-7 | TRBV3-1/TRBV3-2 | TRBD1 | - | TGTGCCAGCAGCCGGGACAGGGGCTACGAGCAGTACTTC | CASSRDRGYEQYF
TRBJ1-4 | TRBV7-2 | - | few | TGTGCCAGCAGACGGGGTGATGAAAAACTGTTTTTT | CASRRGDEKLFF
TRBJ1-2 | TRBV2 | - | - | TGTGCCAGCAGTGCAACAGGGACCTATGGCTACACCTTC | CASSATGTYGYTF
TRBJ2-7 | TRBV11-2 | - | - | TGTGCCAGCAGCTTAGTTGTGGGGCTAGGGGAGCAGTACTTC | CASSLVVGLGEQYF
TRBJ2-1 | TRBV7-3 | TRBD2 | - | TGTGCCAGCAGCCGTGGACTAGCGGAGGTCAATGAGCAGTTCTTC | CASSRGLAEVNEQFF
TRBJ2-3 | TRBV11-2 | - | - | TGTGCCAGCAGCTTAGGACTGGCAGATACGCAGTATTTT | CASSLGLADTQYF
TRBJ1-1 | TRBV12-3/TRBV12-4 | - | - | TGTGCCACTAAGTACAGGGCAAACACTGAAGCTTTCTTT | CATKYRANTEAFF
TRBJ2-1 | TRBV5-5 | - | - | TGTGCCAGCAGCTTGCAGGCCAGCTCCTACAATGAGCAGTTCTTC | CASSLQASSYNEQFF
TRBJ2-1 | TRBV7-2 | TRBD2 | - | TGTGCCAGCAGCCCGGGACTAGCGGGAGGTCTCTACAATGAGCAGTTCTTC | CASSPGLAGGLYNEQFF
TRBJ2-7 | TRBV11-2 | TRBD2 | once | TGTGCCAGCTCGTGGGGGGGAACCTACGAGCAGTACTTC | CASSWGGTYEQYF
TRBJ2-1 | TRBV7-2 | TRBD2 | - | TGTGCCAGCAGCCAGGGACTAGCGGGTCGTTCCTACAATGAGCAGTTCTTC | CASSQGLAGRSYNEQFF
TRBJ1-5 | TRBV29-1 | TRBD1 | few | TGCAGCGTCACCGGGACAGGGGCCCGTCAGCCCCAGCATTTT | CSVTGTGARQPQHF
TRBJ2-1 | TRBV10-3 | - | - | TGTGCCATCAGGACCGGACTAGGGGGCAATGAGCAGTTCTTC | CAIRTGLGGNEQFF
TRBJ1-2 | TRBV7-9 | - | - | TGTGCCAGCAGCCCCCGCGGACGGAGGACGGGGTGGCATGGCTACACCTTC | CASSPRGRRTGWHGYTF
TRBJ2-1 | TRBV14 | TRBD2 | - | TGTGCCAGCAGCCAAGATCTAGGGGAGGGGCAGTTCTTC | CASSQDLGEGQFF
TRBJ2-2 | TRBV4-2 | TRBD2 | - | TGTGCCAGCAGCCAACACCCCCGGGGGGGCACTACCGGCACCGGGGAGCTGTTTTTT | CASSQHPRGGTTGTGELFF
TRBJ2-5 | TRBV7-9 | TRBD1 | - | TGTGCCAGCAGTTTCCTATTGGGACAGCAAGAGACCCAGTACTTC | CASSFLLGQQETQYF
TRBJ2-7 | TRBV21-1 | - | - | TGTGCCAGCAGCAGAGAAGACAGGGGATCTTGTTACGGCGAGCAGTACTTC | CASSREDRGSCYGEQYF
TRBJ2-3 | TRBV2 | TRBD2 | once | TGTGCCAGCAGTGAAAGTCCCCCTAGCGGGGGTCGCACAGATACGCAGTATTTT | CASSESPPSGGRTDTQYF